Following are 20 T cell receptor beta chains from one sample sequenced in a study of neurological immune-mediated disorders. TCRdb ran MiXCR on the 5' RACE reads and lists one entry per CDR3 protein. The table has approximately 66,000 distinct CDR3 sequences, under 3.5% seen once. Sequencing was carried out using PBMCs. The receptor source for this set is a man aged 35 to 55 with multiple sclerosis.

This clonotype was seen many times. This sequence joins TRBV20-1 and TRBJ2-3, with 10 bases lining up with TRBD2. In germline, CDR1 is DFQATT, CDR2 SNEGSKA (reference sequence). The CDR3 sequence is 14 residues long. CDR3 nucleotide sequence: TGCAGCGTAGCGGGGGGCCAGACCACAGATACGCAGTATTTT. Translation: CSVAGGQTTDTQYF.

The sample holds many counts of this clonotype. V and J are TRBV7-2 and TRBJ2-3, with unresolved D. The CDR3 is made up of 16 amino acids. Trimming removed 5 bases from V and 11 bases from J, with 26 bases in between. Looked up from germline, CDR1 is SGHTA and CDR2 is FQGNSA. CDR3 nucleotide sequence: TGTGCCAGCAGCCCCCACGCGTTAAACTCAGGAGAAGGGCAGTATTTT. As protein: CASSPHALNSGEGQYF.

This clonotype has ten or more counts. V is TRBV5-5 and J is TRBJ2-7; a weak D match, TRBD2 (5 bases). The CDR3 totals 14 residues. Trimming pared 0 bases from V and 2 bases from J, leaving 9 bases between. Germline assignment: CDR1 SGHKS and CDR2 YYEKEE (reference sequence). The CDR3 sequence is CASSLGWGAYEQYF. CDR3 sequence (DNA): TGTGCCAGCAGCTTGGGATGGGGAGCCTACGAGCAGTACTTC.

There are many counts of this clonotype. Written as DNA, the CDR3 is TGTGCCAGCAGTTACGCGGCCGGGGAGCTGTTTTTT. Translation gives CASSYAAGELFF. The chain uses TRBV6-5 and TRBJ2-2; D not resolved. V was clipped by 2 bases and J by 6 bases, with 4 bases between them. Germline V lookup: CDR1 MNHEY, CDR2 SVGAGI. This CDR3 spans 12 amino acids.

The table lists this clonotype with many counts. CDR3 protein: CSAKYGQETQYF. The DNA for the CDR3 is TGCAGTGCTAAATACGGTCAAGAGACCCAGTACTTC. The chain joins TRBV20-1 to TRBJ2-5; no clear D gene. Trimming shortened V by 4 bases and J by 2 bases, and 8 bases separated the two germline ends. Germline loops: CDR1 DFQATT, CDR2 SNEGSKA (reference sequence). The CDR3 is 12 amino acids.

This clonotype was recorded at least ten times. The chain links TRBV20-1 to TRBJ2-3; 7 bases are shared with TRBD2. The junction had 4 bases not matched to a gene; V was cut back by 1 base and J by 0 bases. Germline V lookup: CDR1 DFQATT, CDR2 SNEGSKA (reference sequence). This CDR3 has 15 residues. The CDR3 nucleotides are TGCAGTGCTAGAGCCCCAGCGGGAAGCACAGATACGCAGTATTTT. Its translation is CSARAPAGSTDTQYF.

This clonotype was seen many times. The chain uses TRBV20-1 and TRBJ1-1; a weak D match, TRBD1 (6 bases). CDR3 size: 14 residues. CDR1 is DFQATT, CDR2 SNEGSKA, per germline (reference sequence). V was shortened by 1 base and J by 3 bases, with 12 bases between the two germline ends. The CDR3 here is CSARGQGKDTEAFF. The CDR3 DNA follows: TGCAGTGCTAGAGGGCAGGGGAAGGACACTGAAGCTTTCTTT.

This clonotype showed up many times. This chain links TRBV5-1 with TRBJ2-1; the match to TRBD1 covers 11 bases. This CDR3 spans 16 amino acids. Germline V CDR1 and CDR2: SGHRS, YFSETQ. After removal of 0 bases from V and 7 bases from J, the junction contained 6 bases not matched to a gene. CDR3 bases: TGCGCCAGCAGCTTGGCGGAAGGACAGGGGGCGAATGAGCAGTTCTTC. The encoded protein is CASSLAEGQGANEQFF.

This clonotype was counted ten times or more. The gene calls are TRBV5-5 and TRBJ2-7; D perhaps matches TRBD2 (6 bases). The CDR3 loop spans 14 amino acids. The V gene lost 7 bases and the J gene lost 3 bases, with 17 bases spanning the gap. Germline V CDR1 and CDR2: SGHKS, YYEKEE (reference sequence). The CDR3 sequence is CASRPPAGIYEQYF. The CDR3 bases are TGTGCCAGCCGGCCCCCCGCGGGGATCTACGAGCAGTACTTC. Filled out from reference TRBV5-5 and TRBJ2-7, the complete variable domain reads DAGVTQSPTHLIKTRGQQVTLRCSPISGHKSVSWYQQVLGQGPQFIFQYYEKEERGRGNFPDRFSARQFPNYSSELNVNALLLGDSALYLCASRPPAGIYEQYFGPGTRLTVT.

Many counts were recorded for this clonotype. The chain uses TRBV10-3 and TRBJ1-1; the D is unclear. CDR1 and CDR2 from the germline V gene are ENHRY and SYGVKD. V dropped 0 bases and J dropped 2 bases, with 10 bases sitting between them. The CDR3 covers 15 residues. CDR3 sequence (DNA): TGTGCCATCAGTGAGTCGCTGACGGGCAACACTGAAGCTTTCTTT. This codes for CAISESLTGNTEAFF.

V is TRBV4-2 and J is TRBJ1-5, with D tentatively TRBD1 (5 bases). CDR3 size: 16 residues. The V and J ends lost 0 bases and 3 bases respectively, with 12 bases between them. Germline lookup yields CDR1 LGHNA and CDR2 YNFKEQ. CDR3 residues: CASSQDVQEYNQPQHF. The DNA for the CDR3 is TGTGCCAGCAGCCAAGATGTACAGGAGTACAATCAGCCCCAGCATTTT.

Concerning this clonotype itself: One junction end disagrees with the germline gene, perhaps due to a read error. The V gene is TRBV29-1, the J gene TRBJ1-5; possibly TRBD1 for D (5 bases). The V gene's germline CDR1 is SQVTM and CDR2 ANQGSEA. The CDR3 totals 13 residues. The CDR3 DNA reads TGCAGCGTTACGGGGGGAGTGAGTAAGACCCAGAATTTT. Protein: CSVTGGVSKTQNF.

This clonotype appeared many times. The chain links TRBV5-1 to TRBJ2-1, with 9 positions matching TRBD2. The CDR3 extends over 15 amino acids. The V gene's germline CDR1 is SGHRS and CDR2 YFSETQ. V shed 4 bases, J shed 4 bases, and the junction held 6 bases outside the gene matches. For the CDR3, the DNA is TGCGCCAGCAGCACGACTAGCGGACTTTACAATGAGCAGTTCTTC. Its translation is CASSTTSGLYNEQFF.

In this sample, this clonotype turned up many times. The chain combines TRBV10-3 with TRBJ2-7, with D tentatively TRBD2 (5 bases). V lost 0 bases and J 0 bases, leaving 9 bases between the germline ends. The germline V gene has CDR1 ENHRY and CDR2 SYGVKD. This CDR3 region has 15 residues. The CDR3, as DNA: TGTGCCATCAGTGAGTCGATGGGGAGCTCCTACGAGCAGTACTTC. It yields the protein CAISESMGSSYEQYF.

Ten or more counts support this clonotype. This chain joins TRBV5-1 and TRBJ1-4; 8 bases fit TRBD1. Trimming removed 4 bases from V and 8 bases from J; junction bases left unmatched: 4. Germline CDR1 and CDR2: SGHRS and YFSETQ. This CDR3 is 13 amino acids long. CDR3 residues: CASSPDRGEKLFF. In DNA form, the CDR3 reads TGCGCCAGCAGCCCTGACAGGGGCGAAAAACTGTTTTTT. Looking up the rest from reference TRBV5-1 and TRBJ1-4 gives the full variable domain: KAGVTQTPRYLIKTRGQQVTLSCSPISGHRSVSWYQQTPGQGLQFLFEYFSETQRNKGNFPGRFSGRQFSNSRSEMNVSTLELGDSALYLCASSPDRGEKLFFGSGTQLSVL.

The sample holds many counts of this clonotype. This chain links TRBV6-6 with TRBJ1-5; D might be TRBD1 (5 bases). The germline V gene encodes CDR1 MNHNY and CDR2 SVGAGI (reference sequence). The V gene lost 7 bases and the J gene lost 0 bases, with 10 bases spanning the gap. This CDR3 contains 14 residues. CDR3 nucleotide sequence: TGTGCCAGCAAACAGGACATTAGCAATCAGCCCCAGCATTTT. This codes for CASKQDISNQPQHF.

This clonotype was recorded many times. The rearrangement uses TRBV12-3 or TRBV12-4 and TRBJ2-3; 7 bases are shared with TRBD1. With 8 bases clipped from V and 2 bases from J, the junction kept 10 bases outside the gene matches. The CDR3 has 15 residues. CDR3 sequence (DNA): TGTGCCAGCGGGCTCCCGGGACAGCTCACAGATACGCAGTATTTT. It yields the protein CASGLPGQLTDTQYF.

There are many counts of this clonotype. CDR3 coding DNA: TGCAGTGCTAGTGTATCCTCGTTCAGGGGTCCTTTCATGAACACTGAAGCTTTCTTT. This translates into CSASVSSFRGPFMNTEAFF. The genes are TRBV20-1 and TRBJ1-1, with D possibly matching TRBD1 (6 bases). Germline V gene data show CDR1 as DFQATT and CDR2 as SNEGSKA (reference sequence). With 3 bases removed from V and 0 bases from J, the gap between germline ends came to 26 bases. CDR3 size: 19 residues.

Note on this clonotype: No conserved phenylalanine or tryptophan ends this CDR3, so it is likely a read error. The rearrangement links TRBV6-5 to TRBJ2-1; D is unclear. The assigned J gene may be wrong: the sequence end matches TRBJ2-5 better. The germline gives CDR1 MNHEY, CDR2 SVGAGI. The CDR3 loop spans 14 amino acids. CDR3 amino acids: CASSYGGRQETQYN. The DNA for the CDR3 is TGTGCCAGCAGTTACGGCGGCAGACAAGAGACCCAGTACAAC.

This clonotype was seen at least ten times. V gene TRBV2 combines with J gene TRBJ2-3; 9 positions agree with TRBD2. The J segment lost 2 bases and the V segment lost 2 bases, leaving 8 bases of the junction unmatched. The CDR3 consists of 17 residues. Germline lookup yields CDR1 SNHLY and CDR2 FYNNEI. This CDR3 is CASSETRLAGHTDTQYF. The CDR3 nucleotides are TGTGCCAGCAGTGAAACCAGGCTAGCGGGGCACACAGATACGCAGTATTTT.